Presented here are 23 T cell receptor beta chains from one specimen sequenced in a study of cytomegalovirus exposure and HLA in healthy donors. Amplification used 60 Vbeta primers and 13 Jbeta primers. The table came from immunoSEQ multiplex PCR; TCRdb's copy has only in-frame clones and leaves some out. The sample has some 200,000 clones, 80% seen once. Sequencing input: PBMCs. The receptors shown here come from a boy aged 5-17 years in good health and CMV-seronegative.

This chain uses TRBV18 with TRBJ1-1, with TRBD1 as a possible D gene (5 bases). The CDR3 spans 14 residues. Trimming stripped 4 bases from V and 0 bases from J, with 9 bases between. In germline, CDR1 is KGHSH, CDR2 LQKENI. CDR3: CASSLRQMNTEAFF. CDR3 sequence (DNA): TGTGCCAGCTCACTTCGACAGATGAACACTGAAGCTTTCTTT.

Note on this clone: Other DNA sequences from this sample encode an identical CDR3 as well. The rearrangement links TRBV5-6 to TRBJ1-1, with D perhaps matching TRBD1 (5 bases). Trimming stripped 0 bases from V and 3 bases from J, with 18 bases between. The CDR3 is made up of 17 amino acids. The germline V gene has CDR1 SGHDT and CDR2 YYEEEE. CDR3 sequence: CASSLGGSGVEYTEAFF. The DNA of the CDR3 is TGTGCCAGCAGCTTGGGGGGCTCGGGGGTTGAGTACACTGAAGCTTTCTTT.

V gene TRBV6-1 combines with J gene TRBJ1-1; TRBD1 aligns across 7 bases. The CDR3 extends over 16 amino acids. CDR1 and CDR2 from the germline V gene are MNHNS and SASEGT. V lost 4 bases to trimming and J lost 2 bases; unmatched junction nucleotides: 10. CDR3 in amino acids: CASSGPRQGGNTEAFF. DNA for the CDR3: TGTGCCAGCAGTGGCCCAAGACAGGGAGGTAACACTGAAGCTTTCTTT.

The V gene is TRBV27, the J gene TRBJ1-4; D unresolved. CDR3 length: 14 residues. V lost 2 bases and J 4 bases, leaving 8 bases between the germline ends. Germline values: CDR1 MNHEY, CDR2 SMNVEV (reference sequence). CDR3 residues: CASSLTRDNEKLFF. DNA for the CDR3: TGTGCCAGCAGTTTAACCCGAGATAATGAAAAACTGTTTTTT.

The rearrangement uses TRBV29-1 and TRBJ2-2; TRBD2 might be the D (6 bases). Germline V CDR1 and CDR2: SQVTM, ANQGSEA. V dropped 1 base and J dropped 1 base, with 7 bases sitting between them. The CDR3 runs to 14 residues. In nucleotides, the CDR3 is TGCAGCGTTGAAGTGGGGGGGAACACCGGGGAGCTGTTTTTT. As protein: CSVEVGGNTGELFF.

This clone was picked up one time. The chain employs TRBV19 and TRBJ1-2; 8 positions agree with TRBD1. V was pared by 3 bases and J by 4 bases, with 7 bases of the junction left unmatched. The CDR3 runs to 15 residues. The germline V gene has CDR1 LNHDA and CDR2 SQIVND (reference sequence). The CDR3 bases are TGTGCCAGTAGTATCGGGGCAGGGGGCCCCTATGGCTACACCTTC. Its protein is CASSIGAGGPYGYTF.

Only one count was recorded for this clone. Other DNA sequences in the sample encode the same CDR3. The chain has TRBV7-9 and TRBJ1-5; 7 nucleotides agree with TRBD1. CDR3 length: 12 amino acids. The V gene's germline CDR1 is SEHNR and CDR2 FQNEAQ (reference sequence). J lost 7 bases, V lost 4 bases, and 1 base had no gene match. The CDR3: CASSSGGQPQHF. In DNA form, the CDR3 reads TGTGCCAGCAGCTCAGGGGGACAGCCCCAGCATTTT.

This chain uses TRBV2 with TRBJ1-5; D is unresolved. Germline-derived CDR1 and CDR2 are SNHLY and FYNNEI. The germline V and J ends were trimmed by 5 bases and 11 bases, with 16 bases remaining between them. The CDR3 consists of 13 residues. The CDR3 DNA reads as TGTGCCAGCAGTCGCGTTGGCACGCAGGCCCAGCATTTT. It translates to CASSRVGTQAQHF.

This sequence joins TRBV11-2 and TRBJ2-1; TRBD1 matches at 8 bases. The germline V gene has CDR1 SGHAT and CDR2 FQNNGV. The CDR3 is 16 amino acids. V gave up 4 bases and J gave up 0 bases; unmatched junction bases: 5. The CDR3 loop reads CASSSGQESSYNEQFF. The CDR3 DNA follows: TGTGCCAGCAGCTCGGGACAGGAGAGCTCCTACAATGAGCAGTTCTTC.

The V call is TRBV5-5, the J call TRBJ1-1; D not certain. The germline gives CDR1 SGHKS, CDR2 YYEKEE (reference sequence). Trimming took off 2 bases at V and 0 bases at J, with 5 bases between the two ends. The CDR3 spans 13 residues. This CDR3 reads CASSFSLNTEAFF. As DNA, the CDR3 is TGTGCCAGCAGCTTTTCTCTGAACACTGAAGCTTTCTTT.

V gene TRBV7-8 combines with J gene TRBJ1-6, with D maybe TRBD1 (6 bases). Germline assignment: CDR1 SGHVS and CDR2 FQNEAQ. The CDR3 extends over 17 amino acids. V was pared by 0 bases and J by 9 bases, with 18 bases between. CDR3 sequence (DNA): TGTGCCAGCAGCTTAGCGCGGGGGACAACTTGGGCTTCACCCCTCCACTTT. Translation gives CASSLARGTTWASPLHF. The full variable domain, completed using reference TRBV7-8 and TRBJ1-6, is GAGVSQSPRYKVAKRGQDVALRCDPISGHVSLFWYQQALGQGPEFLTYFQNEAQLDKSGLPSDRFFAERPEGSVSTLKIQRTQQEDSAVYLCASSLARGTTWASPLHFGNGTRLTVT.

The J gene is TRBJ2-3, the V gene TRBV13; 8 nucleotides line up with TRBD2. CDR3 length: 14 residues. In germline, CDR1 is PRHDT, CDR2 FYEKMQ (reference sequence). J was trimmed by 4 bases and V by 0 bases; bases with no gene match: 0. This CDR3 reads CASSLGGGADTQYF. CDR3 nucleotides: TGTGCCAGCAGCTTAGGCGGGGGGGCAGATACGCAGTATTTT.

The chain employs TRBV4-2 and TRBJ1-4, with D possibly being TRBD1 (5 bases). CDR3 length equals 16 residues. The V end lost 2 bases, the J end lost 4 bases, and 14 bases lay between the germline ends. CDR1 is LGHNA, CDR2 YNFKEQ, per germline. The CDR3: CASSQQVQGGNEKLFF. DNA for the CDR3: TGTGCCAGCAGCCAACAAGTGCAGGGCGGTAATGAAAAACTGTTTTTT.

The chain has TRBV7-8 and TRBJ2-5; D is unresolved. Looked up from germline, CDR1 is SGHVS and CDR2 is FQNEAQ. This CDR3 has 13 residues. V lost 0 bases to trimming and J lost 5 bases, with 7 bases between them. CDR3 in amino acids: CASSLAGSETQYF. In DNA, the CDR3 is TGTGCCAGCAGCTTAGCCGGGTCGGAGACCCAGTACTTC.

This sequence joins TRBV9 and TRBJ1-2, with 8 bases aligning to TRBD1. V dropped 5 bases and J dropped 0; count of bases not matched to a gene: 9. The CDR3 is 16 amino acids. Per the germline V gene, CDR1 is SGDLS and CDR2 is YYNGEE. CDR3 nucleotides: TGTGCCAGCAGTCCGACAGGGGTGGAAGCTAACTATGGCTACACCTTC. As protein: CASSPTGVEANYGYTF.

The chain couples TRBV9 to TRBJ2-1, with TRBD2 matching over 9 bases. Germline CDR1 and CDR2: SGDLS and YYNGEE. This CDR3 has 17 residues. V lost 2 bases to trimming and J lost 3 bases; unmatched junction nucleotides: 9. The DNA of the CDR3 is TGTGCCAGCAGCGTCCCTATGAGCGGGGGGAACTACAATGAGCAGTTCTTC. Translating gives CASSVPMSGGNYNEQFF.

This chain links TRBV6-1 with TRBJ2-6, with D unresolved. The CDR3 runs 16 residues. Germline V gives CDR1 MNHNS, CDR2 SASEGT. Trimming took off 4 bases at V and 0 bases at J, with 10 bases between the two ends. CDR3 DNA sequence: TGTGCCAGCAGTGGTTGGGCCGACTCTGGGGCCAACGTCCTGACTTTC. This gives the protein CASSGWADSGANVLTF.

Remarks on this clone: In the same sample, other DNA sequences code for this CDR3. The chain has TRBV5-1 and TRBJ2-3; 13 bases fit TRBD2. Germline V gene lookup returns CDR1 SGHRS and CDR2 YFSETQ. CDR3 length: 16 residues. The ends lost 2 bases at V and 3 bases at J; junction bases unmatched: 3. CDR3 bases: TGCGCCAGCAGCTTAGCGACTAGCGGGGGGACAGATACGCAGTATTTT. It specifies CASSLATSGGTDTQYF.

This clone was counted a few times. The chain couples TRBV27 to TRBJ2-2; TRBD1 matches 8 bases. V lost 2 bases and J lost 4; bases outside the gene matches: 12. CDR1 and CDR2 (germline): MNHEY, SMNVEV (reference sequence). This CDR3 has 18 residues. The CDR3 nucleotides read TGTGCCAGCAGTTTAGTGACAGGGGTTCTTTCGGGCACCGGGGAGCTGTTTTTT. It translates to CASSLVTGVLSGTGELFF.

This clone came up once. One end of the junction varies from germline; a read error may be responsible. Additional DNA sequences in this sample encode the identical CDR3. The CDR3 DNA reads as TGTGCCAGCAGTGACGGGACTAGCGGGGGGCCAGATACACAGTATTTT. It yields the protein CASSDGTSGGPDTQYF. This sequence joins TRBV6-4 and TRBJ2-3; 15 bases align to TRBD2. Germline CDR1 is MRHNA and CDR2 is SNTAGT. CDR3 size: 16 residues.

The chain uses TRBV14 and TRBJ1-1; weak D call: TRBD1 (5 bases). This CDR3 is 17 amino acids long. Between the trimmed V and J ends, which lost 2 bases and 4 bases, there was a span of 20 bases. Germline V gives CDR1 SGHDN, CDR2 FVKESK. CDR3 in DNA: TGTGCCAGCAGCCAAATATGGTCCCAGGGTCGTGGCACTGAAGCTTTCTTT. Translating gives CASSQIWSQGRGTEAFF. Complete variable domain (other parts from reference TRBV14 and TRBJ1-1): EAGVTQFPSHSVIEKGQTVTLRCDPISGHDNLYWYRRVMGKEIKFLLHFVKESKQDESGMPNNRFLAERTGGTYSTLKVQPAELEDSGVYFCASSQIWSQGRGTEAFFGQGTRLTVV.

The CDR3 spells CASSGLHRVTEAFF. DNA for the CDR3: TGTGCCAGCAGCGGACTTCACAGGGTTACTGAAGCTTTCTTT. This sequence joins TRBV9 and TRBJ1-1; tentative D call: TRBD1 (6 bases). Trimming cost V 3 bases and J 5 bases, with 14 bases left between them. This CDR3 is built from 14 residues. CDR1 and CDR2 (germline): SGDLS, YYNGEE.

V gene TRBV7-3 combines with J gene TRBJ2-3; 12 nucleotides line up with TRBD2. CDR1 is SGHTA, CDR2 FQGTGA, per germline. This CDR3 has 16 amino acids. The junction had 6 bases not matched to a gene; V was cut back by 4 bases and J by 4 bases. The CDR3 nucleotides are TGTGCCAGCAGCTCTTGGCTAGCGGGAGGGTCAGATACGCAGTATTTT. Protein sequence: CASSSWLAGGSDTQYF. Variable domain in full (rest from reference TRBV7-3 and TRBJ2-3): GAGVSQTPSNKVTEKGKYVELRCDPISGHTALYWYRQSLGQGPEFLIYFQGTGAADDSGLPNDRFFAVRPEGSVSTLKIQRTERGDSAVYLCASSSWLAGGSDTQYFGPGTRLTVL.